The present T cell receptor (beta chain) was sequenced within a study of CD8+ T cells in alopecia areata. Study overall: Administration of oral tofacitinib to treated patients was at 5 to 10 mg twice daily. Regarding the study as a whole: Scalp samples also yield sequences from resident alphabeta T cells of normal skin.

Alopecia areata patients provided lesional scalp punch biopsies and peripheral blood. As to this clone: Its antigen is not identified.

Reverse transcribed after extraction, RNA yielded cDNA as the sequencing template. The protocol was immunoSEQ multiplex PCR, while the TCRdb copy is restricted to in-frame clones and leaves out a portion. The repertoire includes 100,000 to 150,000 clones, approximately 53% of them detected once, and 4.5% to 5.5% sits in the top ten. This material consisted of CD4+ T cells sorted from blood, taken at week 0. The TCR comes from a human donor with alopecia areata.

DNA of the CDR3: TGTGCCAGCAGTGAATCCCCTAGAAGTAGCACAGATACGCAGTATTTT. Amino acid sequence: CASSESPRSSTDTQYF. The chain has TRBV25-1 and TRBJ2-3; D remains ambiguous. The CDR3 sequence is 16 residues long. Germline V lookup: CDR1 MGHDK, CDR2 SYGVNS. Trimming shortened V by 1 base and J by 0 bases, and 11 bases separated the two germline ends.